Sequencing of this T cell receptor beta chain was carried out in a study of blood T cell repertoires in COVID-19. At the level of the study: The United States, Italy and Spain provided the acute and convalescent COVID-19 samples. PBMCs, B-cell-depleted T cells, or T cells provided the cDNA or gDNA that made up the material.

Profiling relied on immunoSEQ multiplex PCR, and the TCRdb table lists in-frame clones only, not all of them. This sample yields approximately 190,000 clones, of which around 80% are seen a single time; roughly a fifth belongs to the top ten. The germline V gene has CDR1 LGHNA and CDR2 YNFKEQ. This CDR3 region has 15 residues. The V and J ends lost 0 bases and 2 bases respectively, with 11 bases between them. The chain recombines TRBV4-2 with TRBJ2-7; D perhaps matches TRBD2 (6 bases). The TCR comes from a human donor in a cohort sampled during active COVID-19. Sample: peripheral blood. CDR3 protein: CASSQDSRGAYEQYV. In nucleotides, the CDR3 is TGTGCCAGCAGCCAAGATTCTCGCGGGGCCTACGAGCAGTACGTC.